This paragraph reports one TCR beta chain. The antigen remains undetermined. The junction does not match germline at one end; this may be a read error. These data belong to a study of graft-versus-host responses after intestinal transplantation. Method: immunoSEQ multiplex PCR; TCRdb's copy keeps in-frame clones and lacks some. Of about 86,000 clones detected, 88% appear once; the ten largest clones hold around 0.27%. Broader study findings: Allografts from individuals with graft-donor T cell macrochimerism displayed high graft-versus-host to host-versus-graft clonal ratios.

This CDR3 contains 11 residues. The germline V gene has CDR1 DFQATT and CDR2 SNEGSKA (reference sequence). This sequence was found in a human donor who was the organ donor for an intestinal transplant. The specimen comprised unstimulated CD4+ T cells sorted from spleen or lymph node cells, sampled before transplant. V gene TRBV20-1 combines with J gene TRBJ1-3, with D uncertain. CDR3 bases: TGCAGTGCTAGAGATTTGGCCTCGCACATTTTT. Translating it yields CSARDLASHIF.